This passage covers 32 T cell receptor beta chains from one sample sequenced in a study of long-term antiretroviral therapy in people with HIV. Survey-level immunoSEQ v3.0 assays were run. Generated by immunoSEQ multiplex PCR, the TCRdb table keeps only in-frame clones and is missing some. The data contain approximately 31,000 clones, 97% of them singletons. The starting material was unsorted PBMCs, obtained 6.9 years after starting antiretroviral therapy. All receptors derive from a man aged 25-45 years with HIV.

The chain joins TRBV15 to TRBJ2-7; TRBD1 agrees at 7 bases. V lost 6 bases to trimming and J lost 2 bases; unmatched junction nucleotides: 7. This CDR3 is 14 amino acids long. Looked up from germline, CDR1 is LNHNV and CDR2 is YYDKDF (reference sequence). The CDR3 DNA sequence: TGTGCCACCAGGCAGGGGACAGATGCCTACGAGCAGTACTTC. Encoded protein: CATRQGTDAYEQYF.

V is TRBV2 and J is TRBJ1-2; D call uncertain. The CDR3 has 12 residues. CDR1 is SNHLY and CDR2 is FYNNEI in the germline V gene. V lost 7 bases to trimming and J lost 3 bases, with 9 bases between them. CDR3 region: CASTDGYYGYTF. The CDR3 nucleotides are TGTGCCAGCACCGACGGCTACTATGGCTACACCTTC.

V gene TRBV2 combines with J gene TRBJ2-3; 7 positions agree with TRBD2. The germline V gene encodes CDR1 SNHLY and CDR2 FYNNEI. V shed 5 bases and J 4 bases; nucleotides not matched to a gene: 12. CDR3 length equals 16 residues. The CDR3 DNA reads TGTGCCAGCAGTCTCACTAGCGAGTCGAGATCAGATACGCAGTATTTT. It translates to CASSLTSESRSDTQYF. Using reference TRBV2 and TRBJ2-3 for the parts outside the CDR3, the full variable domain is EPEVTQTPSHQVTQMGQEVILRCVPISNHLYFYWYRQILGQKVEFLVSFYNNEISEKSEIFDDQFSVERPDGSNFTLKIRSTKLEDSAMYFCASSLTSESRSDTQYFGPGTRLTVL.

The chain uses TRBV19 and TRBJ2-3, with D hard to call. Germline V CDR1 and CDR2: LNHDA, SQIVND (reference sequence). V lost 2 bases, J lost 5 bases, and 14 bases lay in between. The CDR3 extends over 15 amino acids. The DNA for the CDR3 is TGTGCCAGTAGTATACCAGGTGGGTCAAAAGATACGCAGTATTTT. Amino acids: CASSIPGGSKDTQYF.

This clone appeared once. The J gene is TRBJ2-1, the V gene TRBV4-3; D call uncertain. V lost 4 bases, J lost 0 bases, and 13 bases lay in between. CDR1 and CDR2 from the germline V gene are LGHNA and YSLEER. This CDR3 has 16 amino acids. CDR3 region: CASSRSITDSYNEQFF. As DNA, the CDR3 is TGCGCCAGCAGCCGCTCTATTACCGACTCCTACAATGAGCAGTTCTTC.

This rearrangement joins TRBV6-5 to TRBJ1-2; D unresolved. The V end lost 5 bases, the J end lost 3 bases, and 10 bases lay between the germline ends. This CDR3 has 13 amino acids. Looked up from germline, CDR1 is MNHEY and CDR2 is SVGAGI. CDR3 in DNA: TGTGCCAGCAGTCGGGCGTCCTACTATGGCTACACCTTC. It codes for CASSRASYYGYTF.

CDR3 bases: TGTGCCAGCAGCCAAGGGGGATGGGAGGGGTCGGACGAGCAGTACTTC. Translating gives CASSQGGWEGSDEQYF. This chain links TRBV4-2 with TRBJ2-7; 7 bases agree with TRBD2. Germline CDR1 LGHNA, CDR2 YNFKEQ. With 1 base clipped from V and 5 bases from J, the junction kept 11 bases outside the gene matches. This CDR3 region has 16 residues.

V and J are TRBV21-1 and TRBJ1-1; the table's D gene call, TRBD1, was not cross checked with the DNA. TRBV21-1 is tagged as a pseudogene. This CDR3 has 12 amino acids. The CDR3 DNA reads TGTGCCAGGAACAGGGGGAACACTGAAGCTTTCTTT. It codes for CARNRGNTEAFF.

The chain employs TRBV15 and TRBJ2-7; D unclear. Germline loops: CDR1 LNHNV, CDR2 YYDKDF (reference sequence). There are 14 residues in the CDR3. Trimming removed 0 bases at V and 4 bases at J, with 10 bases between. The CDR3 reads CATSRDFGRYEQYF. The CDR3 coding sequence is TGTGCCACCAGCAGAGATTTCGGGCGGTACGAGCAGTACTTC.

V and J are TRBV7-2 and TRBJ1-3; D is ambiguous. Looked up from germline, CDR1 is SGHTA and CDR2 is FQGNSA. CDR3 length: 14 amino acids. Trimming stripped 5 bases from V and 0 bases from J, with 8 bases between. The CDR3 coding sequence is TGTGCCAGCAGCCCTAGCACCTCTGGAAACACCATATATTTT. It yields the protein CASSPSTSGNTIYF.

The gene calls are TRBV19 and TRBJ2-1; TRBD2 matches at 12 bases. Germline V CDR1 and CDR2: LNHDA, SQIVND (reference sequence). V lost 3 bases, J lost 6 bases, and 3 bases stayed unmatched. This CDR3 comprises 15 residues. CDR3 sequence: CASSMASGGVNEQFF. CDR3 coding DNA: TGTGCCAGTAGTATGGCTAGCGGGGGGGTCAATGAGCAGTTCTTC.

The chain joins TRBV2 to TRBJ2-7, with D perhaps matching TRBD1 (5 bases). This CDR3 has 15 amino acids. Trimming cost V 6 bases and J 2 bases, with 17 bases left between them. The germline gives CDR1 SNHLY, CDR2 FYNNEI. CDR3 region: CASSPTLVGAYEQYF. The DNA of the CDR3 is TGTGCCAGCAGCCCCACATTGGTAGGGGCCTACGAGCAGTACTTC.

CDR3 sequence reads: CASSGENEKLFF. In DNA form, the CDR3 reads TGCGCCAGCAGCGGGGAAAATGAAAAACTGTTTTTT. The rearrangement links TRBV4-3 to TRBJ1-4, with no clear D. The CDR3 is 12 amino acids. Trimming cost V 5 bases and J 5 bases, with 6 bases left between them. CDR1 and CDR2 (germline): LGHNA, YSLEER.

V is TRBV4-3 and J is TRBJ2-1; 7 bases map to TRBD2. Losses at the gene ends were 0 bases for V and 9 bases for J; bases not matched to a gene: 11. Germline V gene sequence: CDR1 LGHNA, CDR2 YSLEER. The CDR3 covers 16 residues. The DNA of the CDR3 is TGCGCCAGCAGCCAAGATCCAGAAAGCGGGGAACGTGAGCAGTTCTTC. Protein sequence: CASSQDPESGEREQFF.

The J gene is TRBJ2-7, the V gene TRBV2, with TRBD2 identical over 7 bases. Trimming at V came to 1 base and at J to 3 bases, leaving 6 bases not matched to a gene. The CDR3 runs 15 residues. Germline CDR1 SNHLY, CDR2 FYNNEI. As DNA, the CDR3 is TGTGCCAGCAGTGAAGTGGAGGGAGGGATCTACGAGCAGTACTTC. Encoded protein: CASSEVEGGIYEQYF. Full variable domain (rest looked up from reference TRBV2 and TRBJ2-7): EPEVTQTPSHQVTQMGQEVILRCVPISNHLYFYWYRQILGQKVEFLVSFYNNEISEKSEIFDDQFSVERPDGSNFTLKIRSTKLEDSAMYFCASSEVEGGIYEQYFGPGTRLTVT.

The chain is built from TRBV4-2 and TRBJ2-3, with 9 bases that match TRBD2. Germline lookup yields CDR1 LGHNA and CDR2 YNFKEQ. The CDR3 extends over 17 amino acids. The V gene end was trimmed by 0 bases and the J gene end by 7 bases; junction bases not matched to a gene: 11. The chain's CDR3 is CASSQERVAGASNTQYF. The CDR3 DNA is TGTGCCAGCAGCCAAGAGAGGGTAGCGGGAGCCTCGAATACGCAGTATTTT.

In DNA form, the CDR3 reads TGTGCCAGCAGTTACGACGCAGGGTTGATAGATACGCAGTATTTT. Residues: CASSYDAGLIDTQYF. V gene TRBV6-6 combines with J gene TRBJ2-3; perhaps TRBD1 as D (5 bases). Germline V gene sequence: CDR1 MNHNY, CDR2 SVGAGI (reference sequence). V was cut by 2 bases and J by 5 bases, with 14 bases left in between. There are 15 residues in the CDR3.

The J gene is TRBJ1-2, the V gene TRBV9; tentative D call: TRBD1 (6 bases). The V end was cut by 2 bases, the J end by 1 base, with 12 bases between. CDR1 and CDR2 (germline): SGDLS, YYNGEE. This CDR3 is 15 amino acids long. The DNA of the CDR3 is TGTGCCAGCAGCGTCAGACAGGATAATAACTATGGCTACACCTTC. Its protein product is CASSVRQDNNYGYTF.

This clone was recorded only once. The chain couples TRBV15 to TRBJ2-2; TRBD1 agrees at 9 bases. The V gene end was trimmed by 5 bases and the J gene end by 5 bases; junction bases not matched to a gene: 9. Germline CDR1 is LNHNV and CDR2 is YYDKDF (reference sequence). The CDR3 sequence is 16 residues long. The CDR3 spells CATSGRRQGGTGELFF. CDR3 bases: TGTGCCACCAGCGGCAGGAGACAGGGGGGGACCGGGGAGCTGTTTTTT.

The chain carries TRBV4-1 and TRBJ2-5, with D perhaps matching TRBD2 (6 bases). V lost 0 bases, J lost 5 bases, and 19 bases lay in between. CDR1 is MGHRA, CDR2 YSYEKL, per germline. This CDR3 comprises 17 residues. CDR3 loop: CASSQDPGNWAGETQYF. The CDR3 DNA is TGCGCCAGCAGCCAAGATCCTGGGAACTGGGCGGGGGAGACCCAGTACTTC.

V usage is TRBV5-8 and J usage is TRBJ2-3, with a possible D match to TRBD1 (6 bases). This CDR3 is built from 16 residues. Per germline, CDR1 SGHTS and CDR2 YDEGEE. Trimming took 3 bases from V and 2 from J, leaving 16 bases between them. The CDR3 loop is CASSSGLGTITDTQYF. The CDR3 DNA sequence: TGTGCCAGCAGCTCGGGCCTTGGGACAATCACAGATACGCAGTATTTT.

The V gene is TRBV6-1, the J gene TRBJ2-2; TRBD2 matches at 7 bases. V lost 4 bases and J lost 0; bases outside the gene matches: 2. The CDR3 consists of 15 residues. CDR1 is MNHNS, CDR2 SASEGT, per germline. The CDR3 region is CASSASGANTGELFF. CDR3 DNA sequence: TGTGCCAGCAGTGCGAGCGGGGCGAACACCGGGGAGCTGTTTTTT.

Here the CDR3 DNA reads TGTGCCAGCAGTCTGGGGAGGAGAGGGGACTACACCTTC. Translation gives CASSLGRRGDYTF. V gene TRBV6-5 combines with J gene TRBJ1-2; a possible D gene is TRBD1 (5 bases). V lost 5 bases, J lost 10 bases, and 17 bases lay in between. Germline V gene sequence: CDR1 MNHEY, CDR2 SVGAGI. The CDR3 runs 13 residues.

V gene TRBV6-6 combines with J gene TRBJ1-2; D is unresolved. Deletions cut 7 bases from V and 8 bases from J, with 11 bases between. CDR1 and CDR2 from the germline V gene are MNHNY and SVGAGI (reference sequence). The CDR3 is 11 amino acids. The CDR3 bases are TGTGCCAGCACCCAAGGTCGGGGCTACACCTTC. This gives the protein CASTQGRGYTF.

The chain uses TRBV6-6 and TRBJ1-1; D possibly corresponds to TRBD1 (5 bases). CDR3 length: 14 residues. CDR1 is MNHNY and CDR2 is SVGAGI in the germline V gene (reference sequence). V was shortened by 6 bases and J by 2 bases, with 13 bases between the two germline ends. In DNA, the CDR3 is TGTGCCAGCAGACTCCAGGGTAAAAACACTGAAGCTTTCTTT. It encodes CASRLQGKNTEAFF.

This sequence joins TRBV30 and TRBJ1-1; D is ambiguous. The CDR3 is 13 residues long. Trimming took 0 bases from V and 5 from J, leaving 10 bases between them. Germline V CDR1 and CDR2: GTSNPN, SVGIG (reference sequence). In DNA, the CDR3 is TGTGCCTGGAGTGTATCCGGAGGTACTGAAGCTTTCTTT. This gives the protein CAWSVSGGTEAFF.

This rearrangement joins TRBV4-1 to TRBJ2-7, with a tentative D call TRBD2 (6 bases). There are 14 residues in the CDR3. Trimming cost V 4 bases and J 7 bases, with 17 bases left between them. Germline CDR1 MGHRA, CDR2 YSYEKL. As DNA, the CDR3 is TGCGCCAGCAGCCCCTCTGGGGGGAGAGGGGAGCAGTACTTC. It yields the protein CASSPSGGRGEQYF.

Here the CDR3 DNA reads TGTGCCAGCAGCGATGGCACTGAAGCTTTCTTT. This encodes CASSDGTEAFF. The rearrangement joins TRBV6-5 to TRBJ1-1, with D hard to call. Trimming pared 6 bases from V and 4 bases from J, leaving 6 bases between. The CDR3 consists of 11 residues. Germline V gives CDR1 MNHEY, CDR2 SVGAGI.

The gene calls are TRBV29-1 and TRBJ2-5; D may correspond to TRBD1 or TRBD2 (5 bases each). The end of the DNA aligns better with TRBJ2-7, so the J call may be wrong. This CDR3 contains 12 residues. Germline values: CDR1 SQVTM, CDR2 ANQGSEA. The CDR3 spells CSVAGTLYEQYF. DNA for the CDR3: TGCAGCGTAGCCGGGACGCTCTACGAGCAGTACTTC.

The chain uses TRBV5-8 and TRBJ1-5, with D tentatively TRBD1 (6 bases). The CDR3 runs to 15 residues. CDR1 is SGHTS and CDR2 is YDEGEE in the germline V gene. With 0 bases removed from V and 7 bases from J, the gap between germline ends came to 14 bases. In nucleotides, the CDR3 is TGTGCCAGCAGCTTGGGGGGGATACAGGGACAGCCCCAGCATTTT. This translates into CASSLGGIQGQPQHF. Together with reference TRBV5-8 and TRBJ1-5, the CDR3 gives the full variable domain: EAGVTQSPTHLIKTRGQQATLRCSPISGHTSVYWYQQALGLGLQFLLWYDEGEERNRGNFPPRFSGRQFPNYSSELNVNALELEDSALYLCASSLGGIQGQPQHFGDGTRLSIL.

The chain links TRBV7-2 to TRBJ1-6; weak D call: TRBD1 (5 bases). The CDR3 totals 14 residues. Trimming took 1 base from V and 9 from J, leaving 10 bases between them. Germline loops: CDR1 SGHTA, CDR2 FQGNSA. The CDR3 DNA sequence: TGTGCCAGCAGCTTAGGGTTACAGGCTTCACCCCTCCACTTT. Translation: CASSLGLQASPLHF.

This rearrangement joins TRBV4-1 to TRBJ2-7; either TRBD1 or TRBD2 may supply D (5 bases each). Germline V gene lookup returns CDR1 MGHRA and CDR2 YSYEKL. The CDR3 spans 14 residues. Deletions cut 4 bases from V and 4 bases from J, with 14 bases between. CDR3 DNA sequence: TGCGCCAGCAGCCCGGACGGGGCCGGGTACGAGCAGTACTTC. It yields the protein CASSPDGAGYEQYF.